A selection of T cell receptor beta chains follows, all from one sample in a study of cytomegalovirus exposure and HLA in healthy donors. Libraries were prepared by immunoSEQ multiplex PCR; TCRdb keeps only in-frame clonotypes and omits some of them. Of 100,000 to 150,000 clones listed, roughly a tenth are singletons. The sample consisted of PBMCs. These receptors came from a woman between 18 and 29 years old in good health and CMV-seropositive. CDR3s include the opening cysteine and the closing phenylalanine or tryptophan. D genes are given only for firm matches. Clone size is shown for a subset of rows, as once, few, many or a class of expanded clone.

J gene	V gene	D gene	clone size	CDR3 protein	CDR3 DNA
TRBJ2-7	TRBV27	TRBD1	NA	CATSLGQGYEQYF	TGTGCCACCAGCCTGGGACAGGGGTACGAGCAGTACTTC
TRBJ2-3	TRBV5-4	TRBD2	few	CASSPGLSTDTQYF	TGTGCCAGCAGTCCGGGACTAAGCACAGATACGCAGTATTTT
TRBJ1-5	TRBV28	NA	few	CASSYRAPPPQHF	TGTGCCAGCAGTTACAGGGCCCCGCCGCCCCAGCATTTT
TRBJ2-7	TRBV6-1	TRBD1	once	CASSGGTGWYEQYF	TGTGCCAGCAGTGGAGGGACAGGGTGGTACGAGCAGTACTTC
TRBJ1-4	TRBV11-2	NA	NA	CASSLGAESEKLFF	TGTGCCAGCAGCTTAGGTGCCGAGAGTGAAAAACTGTTTTTT
TRBJ2-7	TRBV25-1	TRBD2	NA	CASSEGGGSYEQYF	TGTGCCAGCAGTGAAGGCGGGGGCTCCTACGAGCAGTACTTC
TRBJ1-5	TRBV10-3	TRBD1	NA	CAISEGTGGSDSNQPQHF	TGTGCCATCAGTGAGGGGACAGGGGGCTCAGATAGCAATCAGCCCCAGCATTTT
TRBJ1-2	TRBV6-5	TRBD1	few	CASSRDRDYGYTF	TGTGCCAGCAGTCGTGACAGGGACTATGGCTACACCTTC
TRBJ1-2	TRBV19	TRBD1	few	CASSPWGTVNYGYTF	TGTGCCAGTAGTCCGTGGGGGACAGTTAACTATGGCTACACCTTC
TRBJ1-1	TRBV5-4	NA	NA	CASSLAGEAFF	TGTGCCAGCAGCTTGGCGGGTGAAGCTTTCTTT
TRBJ2-7	TRBV5-1	TRBD2	few	CASSLEGLAGGDEQYF	TGCGCCAGCAGCTTGGAGGGACTAGCGGGAGGGGACGAGCAGTACTTC
TRBJ2-1	TRBV5-1	NA	few	CASSLTIRSYNEQFF	TGCGCCAGCAGCTTGACGATCAGATCCTACAATGAGCAGTTCTTC
TRBJ2-3	TRBV4-1	TRBD2	NA	CASSQGAGGKDTQYF	TGCGCCAGCAGCCAAGGGGCGGGAGGGAAAGATACGCAGTATTTT
TRBJ1-5	TRBV19	TRBD1	few	CASSSPSGTGRSQHF	TGTGCCAGTAGTTCCCCCTCCGGGACAGGTCGATCCCAGCATTTT
TRBJ2-2	TRBV4-1	TRBD1	NA	CASSLKGQGNTGELFF	TGCGCCAGCAGCCTTAAGGGACAGGGTAACACCGGGGAGCTGTTTTTT
TRBJ1-2	TRBV5-1	NA	few	CASSLGGETNYGYTF	TGCGCCAGCAGCCTAGGCGGGGAGACTAACTATGGCTACACCTTC